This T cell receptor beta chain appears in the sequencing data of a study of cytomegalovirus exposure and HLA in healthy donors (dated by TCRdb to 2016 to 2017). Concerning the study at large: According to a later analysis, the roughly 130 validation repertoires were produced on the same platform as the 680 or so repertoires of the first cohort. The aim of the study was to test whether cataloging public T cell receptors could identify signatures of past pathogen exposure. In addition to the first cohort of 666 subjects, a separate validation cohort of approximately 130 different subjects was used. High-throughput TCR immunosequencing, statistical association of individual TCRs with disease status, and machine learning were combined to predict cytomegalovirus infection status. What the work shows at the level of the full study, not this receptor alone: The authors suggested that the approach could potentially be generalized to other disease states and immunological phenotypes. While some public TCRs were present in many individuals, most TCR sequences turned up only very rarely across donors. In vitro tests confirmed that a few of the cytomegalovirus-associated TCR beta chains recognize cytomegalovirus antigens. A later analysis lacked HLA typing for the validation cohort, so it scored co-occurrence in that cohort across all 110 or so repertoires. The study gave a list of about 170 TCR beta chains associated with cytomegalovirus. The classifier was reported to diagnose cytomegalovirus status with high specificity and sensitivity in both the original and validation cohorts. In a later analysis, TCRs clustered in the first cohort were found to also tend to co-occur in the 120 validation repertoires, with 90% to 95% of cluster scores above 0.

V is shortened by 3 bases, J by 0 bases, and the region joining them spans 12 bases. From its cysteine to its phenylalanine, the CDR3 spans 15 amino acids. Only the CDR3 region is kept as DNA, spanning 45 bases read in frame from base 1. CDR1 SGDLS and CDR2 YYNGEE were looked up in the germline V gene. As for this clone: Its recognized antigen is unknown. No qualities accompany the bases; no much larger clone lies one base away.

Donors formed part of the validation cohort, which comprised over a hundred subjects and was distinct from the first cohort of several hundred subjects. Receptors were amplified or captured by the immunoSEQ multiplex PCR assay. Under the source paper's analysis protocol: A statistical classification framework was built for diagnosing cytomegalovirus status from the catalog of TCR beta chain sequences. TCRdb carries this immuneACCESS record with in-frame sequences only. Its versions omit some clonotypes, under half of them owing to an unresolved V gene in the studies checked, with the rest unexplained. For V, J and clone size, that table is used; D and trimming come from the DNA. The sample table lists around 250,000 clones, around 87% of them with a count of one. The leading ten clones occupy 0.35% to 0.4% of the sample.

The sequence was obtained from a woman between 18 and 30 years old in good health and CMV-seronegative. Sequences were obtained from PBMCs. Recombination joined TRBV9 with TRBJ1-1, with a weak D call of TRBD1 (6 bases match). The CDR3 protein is CASSANRAMNTEAFF. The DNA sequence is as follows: TGTGCCAGCAGCGCAAACAGGGCTATGAACACTGAAGCTTTCTTT.